The TCR beta chain under discussion was sequenced for a study of blood T cell repertoires in COVID-19. Assay: immunoSEQ multiplex PCR; the TCRdb copy retains only in-frame clones and omits some. Among just over 150,000 clones, around 93% were seen once, and the ten largest hold 4.8%. Deletions cut 1 base from V and 1 base from J, with 13 bases between. Germline V gene sequence: CDR1 SGHTA, CDR2 FQGNSA. CDR3 size: 16 residues. The TCR comes from a man aged 25 to 40 with COVID-19, enrolled during active disease. V and J are TRBV7-2 and TRBJ2-5; tentative D call: TRBD2 (5 bases). Sequenced input: peripheral blood. The DNA for the CDR3 is TGTGCCAGCAGCTTAGGGACTCCGCCAGGCCAAGAGACCCAGTACTTC. Encoded protein: CASSLGTPPGQETQYF.